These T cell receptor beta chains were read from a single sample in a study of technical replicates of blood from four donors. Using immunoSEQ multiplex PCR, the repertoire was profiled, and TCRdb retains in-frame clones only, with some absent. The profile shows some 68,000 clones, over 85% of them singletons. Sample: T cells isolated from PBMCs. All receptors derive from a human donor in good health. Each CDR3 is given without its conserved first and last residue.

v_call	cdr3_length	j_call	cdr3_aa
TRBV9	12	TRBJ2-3	ASSPSTRADTQY
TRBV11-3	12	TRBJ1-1	ASSLGQGGTEAF
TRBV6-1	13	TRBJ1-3	ASSVSTSSGNTIY
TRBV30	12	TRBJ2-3	AWTAGAGTDTQY
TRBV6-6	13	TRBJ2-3	ATQWTSGLTDTQY
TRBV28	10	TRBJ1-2	ASLRRGYGYT
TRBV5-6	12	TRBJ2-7	ASSPGLRSYEQY
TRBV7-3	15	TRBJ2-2	ASSPEGQGKGTGELF
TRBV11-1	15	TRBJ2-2	ASSTPRTSGSPGELF
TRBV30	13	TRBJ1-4	AWNPLQGKNEKLF
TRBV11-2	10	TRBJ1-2	ASSLVGQLGT
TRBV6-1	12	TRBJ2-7	ASGLAGGPHEQY
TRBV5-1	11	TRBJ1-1	ASSFGQGKEAF
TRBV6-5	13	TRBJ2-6	ASSYSRTGANVLT
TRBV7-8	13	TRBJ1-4	ASSSQTKVGEKLF
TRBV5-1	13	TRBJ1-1	ASSQQGAENTEAF
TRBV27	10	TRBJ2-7	ASSSLPGEQY
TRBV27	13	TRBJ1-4	ASSRVGPITEKLF
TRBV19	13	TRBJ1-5	ASSIRRGQGQPQH
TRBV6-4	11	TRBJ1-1	ASSLLSGTEAF
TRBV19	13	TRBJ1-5	ASSPGQSFNQPQH
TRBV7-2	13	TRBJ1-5	ASSLLLQSNQPQH
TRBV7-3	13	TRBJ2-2	ASSFLAGGGGELF
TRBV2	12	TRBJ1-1	ASSIQGADTEAF
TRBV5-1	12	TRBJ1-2	ASSAQTGAHGYT
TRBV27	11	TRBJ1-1	ASREDRFTEAF
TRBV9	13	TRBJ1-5	ASSVGPAGGQPQH
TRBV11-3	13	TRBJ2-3	ASSLGGSITDTQY
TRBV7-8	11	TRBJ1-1	ASSTQGYTEAF